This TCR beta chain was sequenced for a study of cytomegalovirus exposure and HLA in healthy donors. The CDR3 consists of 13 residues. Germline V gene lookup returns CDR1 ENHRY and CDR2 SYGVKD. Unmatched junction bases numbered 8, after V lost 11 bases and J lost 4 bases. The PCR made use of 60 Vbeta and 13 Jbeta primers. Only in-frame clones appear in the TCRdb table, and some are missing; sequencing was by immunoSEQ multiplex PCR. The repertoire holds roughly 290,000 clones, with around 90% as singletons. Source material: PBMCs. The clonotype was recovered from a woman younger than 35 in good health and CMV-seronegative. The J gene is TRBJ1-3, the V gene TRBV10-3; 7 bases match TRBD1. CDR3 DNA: TGTGCCGCCTATAGGGGACAGGGAAACACCATATATTTT. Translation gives CAAYRGQGNTIYF.